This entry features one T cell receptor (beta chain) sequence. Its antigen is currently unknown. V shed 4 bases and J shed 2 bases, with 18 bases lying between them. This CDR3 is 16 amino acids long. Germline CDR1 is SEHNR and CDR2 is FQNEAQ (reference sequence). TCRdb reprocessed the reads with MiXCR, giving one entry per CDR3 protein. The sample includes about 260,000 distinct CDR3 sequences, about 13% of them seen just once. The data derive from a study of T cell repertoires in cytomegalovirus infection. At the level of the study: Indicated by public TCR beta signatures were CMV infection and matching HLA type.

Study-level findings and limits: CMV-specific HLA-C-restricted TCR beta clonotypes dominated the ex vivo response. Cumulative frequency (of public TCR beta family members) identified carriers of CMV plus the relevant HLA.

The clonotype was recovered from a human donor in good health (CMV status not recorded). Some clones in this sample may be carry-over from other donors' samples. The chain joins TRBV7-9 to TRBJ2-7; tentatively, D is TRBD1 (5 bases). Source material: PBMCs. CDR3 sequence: CASSSPETEVPYEQYF. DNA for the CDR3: TGTGCCAGCAGCTCCCCCGAGACAGAGGTCCCCTACGAGCAGTACTTC.